This T cell receptor beta chain was captured by sequencing in a study of cytomegalovirus exposure and HLA in healthy donors. Study-level information: A prior study identified just under 120 million unique TCR beta sequences from roughly 180 million T cells.

The PCR made use of 60 Vbeta and 13 Jbeta primers. Per the authors' pipeline: Tens of millions of unique TCR beta chains, 9 million to 11 million shared, were counted in a later analysis. Repertoires were generated with immunoSEQ multiplex PCR, while TCRdb's copy carries only in-frame clones and drops some. The D gene and trimming were derived from the DNA, and the V and J assignments and clone size from that table. The profile covers about 160,000 clones, with 81% appearing a single time and 13% taken by the ten largest. Study-level findings and limits: An analysis done earlier found most TCR beta V segments productive about 87% or about 30% of the time. Reportedly, cytomegalovirus status was diagnosed with high sensitivity and specificity.

This clone was picked up a small number of times. Antigen unknown. CDR1 is MNHEY, CDR2 SMNVEV, per germline (reference sequence). V lost 4 bases and J lost 4, with 13 bases in between. There are 14 residues in the CDR3. The chain couples TRBV27 to TRBJ2-5; D might be TRBD1 (6 bases). Material for sequencing was PBMCs. The TCR originated in a woman between 50 and 59 years old in good health and CMV-seronegative. The CDR3 reads CASSSGQSLETQYF. CDR3 bases: TGTGCCAGCAGTTCCGGACAGTCTCTAGAGACCCAGTACTTC.